This T cell receptor (beta chain) was recovered during a study of T cell repertoires in cytomegalovirus infection. The overall study: Well-studied HLA-B-restricted epitopes and recently identified HLA-C-restricted epitopes of CMV were both used in the study. Study-wide findings and caveats: The ex vivo response was dominated by HLA-C-restricted CMV-specific TCR beta clonotypes.

A word on this clonotype: What it binds is unknown.

TCRdb re-derived calls from the reads in MiXCR, one entry per CDR3 protein. The sample includes roughly 200,000 distinct CDR3 sequences, 35% to 40% of them seen just once. CDR3 size: 11 residues. Germline V lookup: CDR1 LNHDA, CDR2 SQIVND (reference sequence). The V and J ends lost 4 bases and 7 bases respectively, with 8 bases between them. The receptor comes from a human donor in good health (CMV status not recorded). Some clones in this sample may be carry-over from other donors' samples. V and J are TRBV19 and TRBJ2-7, with D tentatively TRBD1 (6 bases). The starting material was CD8+ T cells from cultured PBMCs, obtained from culture after CMV antigen stimulation. The CDR3 bases are TGTGCCAGTAGTACCGGGACAGAGCAGTACTTC. As protein: CASSTGTEQYF.